The clone carrying this TCR beta chain turned up a few times. The antigen is not known. The data originate from a study of T cell repertoires in cytomegalovirus infection. Study information: Epitope selection comprised recently identified HLA-C-restricted CMV epitopes and well-studied HLA-B-restricted CMV epitopes. Public signatures in TCR beta pointed to CMV infection and matching HLA type.

Germline values: CDR1 MNHNS, CDR2 SASEGT. V lost 6 bases and J lost 6, with 11 bases in between. This CDR3 is 12 amino acids long. One entry per CDR3 protein results from TCRdb running MiXCR on the reads. Altogether 450,000 to 600,000 distinct CDR3 sequences are present, roughly a third being singletons, with the ten largest covering roughly 16%. This TCR came from a human donor in good health (CMV status not recorded). Some clones in this sample may be carry-over from other donors' samples. The sequences come from cultured PBMCs, collected from culture after CMV antigen stimulation. The chain has TRBV6-1 and TRBJ1-1; D not resolved. The CDR3 DNA reads TGTGCCAGCAGGGATAGAAGAGCTGAAGCTTTCTTT. This gives the protein CASRDRRAEAFF.